These T cell receptor beta chains were read from a single sample in a study of cytomegalovirus exposure and HLA in healthy donors. Produced via immunoSEQ multiplex PCR; TCRdb's table is partial and in-frame only. The profile shows under 150,000 clones, about 70% of them singletons. The specimen sequenced was PBMCs. These receptors originate from a woman aged 55 to 70 in good health and CMV-seropositive. Each CDR3 is given with its conserved first and last residue. The order of the fields is CDR3 protein, clone size, V gene, D gene, J gene. The D gene is left open where the match is weak. A row's size may be missing; if present it is once, few, many or a size class.

CASSLRTGSDEQYF NA TRBV19 TRBD1 TRBJ2-7
CASSLGSSTQETQYF NA TRBV5-1 NA TRBJ2-5
CAISGRLSGANVLTF few TRBV10-3 NA TRBJ2-6
CASSPDWNYGYTF NA TRBV7-9 NA TRBJ1-2
CASSPDRERGYTF NA TRBV5-4 TRBD1 TRBJ1-2
CASSPWRGAIYGYTF NA TRBV27 NA TRBJ1-2
CASSSGQGAYGYTF NA TRBV7-3 TRBD1 TRBJ1-2
CSVEDSGGSSYEQYF NA TRBV29-1 TRBD1 TRBJ2-7
CASSTADSAGHSYGYTF NA TRBV19 NA TRBJ1-2
CASSLFVQGGEQYF NA TRBV27 NA TRBJ2-7
CASTRQGDQPQHF NA TRBV12-5 TRBD1 TRBJ1-5
CASSSGTGNNEQFF once TRBV6-6 TRBD1 TRBJ2-1
CASRTDFSGANVLTF few TRBV6-4 NA TRBJ2-6